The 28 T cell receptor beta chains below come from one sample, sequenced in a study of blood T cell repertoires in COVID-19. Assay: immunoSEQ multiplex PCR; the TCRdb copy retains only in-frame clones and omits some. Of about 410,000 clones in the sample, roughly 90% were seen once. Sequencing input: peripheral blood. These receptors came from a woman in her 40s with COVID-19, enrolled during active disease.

This CDR3 reads CASSFPRGFSRGNSPLHF. In nucleotides, the CDR3 is TGTGCCAGCAGCTTTCCAAGGGGTTTTAGTAGGGGAAATTCACCCCTCCACTTT. The gene calls are TRBV7-2 and TRBJ1-6, with TRBD1 as a possible D gene (5 bases). Trimming left V 3 bases short and J 7 bases short, with 22 bases between. The CDR3 is made up of 18 amino acids. Germline V gives CDR1 SGHTA, CDR2 FQGNSA.

DNA of the CDR3: TGCAGCGGGCACAGGGCCCAAGAGACCCAGTACTTC. It translates to CSGHRAQETQYF. The gene calls are TRBV29-1 and TRBJ2-5, with D perhaps matching TRBD1 (6 bases). Trimming took 7 bases from V and 1 from J, leaving 10 bases between them. The CDR3 runs to 12 residues. Looked up from germline, CDR1 is SQVTM and CDR2 is ANQGSEA.

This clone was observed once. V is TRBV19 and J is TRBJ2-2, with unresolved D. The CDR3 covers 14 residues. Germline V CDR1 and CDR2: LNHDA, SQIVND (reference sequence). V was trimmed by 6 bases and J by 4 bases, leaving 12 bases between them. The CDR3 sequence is CASSPFSFTGELFF. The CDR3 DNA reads TGTGCCAGTAGCCCCTTTAGCTTCACCGGGGAGCTGTTTTTT.

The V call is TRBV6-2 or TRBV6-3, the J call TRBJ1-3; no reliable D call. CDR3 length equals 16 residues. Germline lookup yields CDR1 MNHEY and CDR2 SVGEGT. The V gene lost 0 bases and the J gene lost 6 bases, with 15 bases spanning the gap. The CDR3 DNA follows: TGTGCCAGCAGTTACTCGATCGCGGGAAGCGAAAACACCATATATTTT. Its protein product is CASSYSIAGSENTIYF.

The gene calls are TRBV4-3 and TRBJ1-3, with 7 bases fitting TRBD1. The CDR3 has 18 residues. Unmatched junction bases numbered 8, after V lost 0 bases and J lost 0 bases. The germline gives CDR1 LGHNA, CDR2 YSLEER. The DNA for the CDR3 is TGCGCCAGCAGCCAAGAGGCCCTCCCAGGGGGCTCTGGAAACACCATATATTTT. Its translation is CASSQEALPGGSGNTIYF.

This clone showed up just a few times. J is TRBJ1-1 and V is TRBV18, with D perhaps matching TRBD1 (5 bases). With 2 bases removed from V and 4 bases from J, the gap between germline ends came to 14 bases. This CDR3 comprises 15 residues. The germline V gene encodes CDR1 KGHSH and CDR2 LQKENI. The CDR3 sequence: CASSPGQGMGTEAFF. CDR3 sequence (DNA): TGTGCCAGCTCACCAGGTCAGGGAATGGGCACTGAAGCTTTCTTT.

DNA for the CDR3: TGTGCCAGCTCACCGCGAAGGGACAGGGATCAGCCCCAGCATTTT. This gives the protein CASSPRRDRDQPQHF. J is TRBJ1-5 and V is TRBV18; 9 nucleotides align to TRBD1. V lost 3 bases, J lost 5 bases, and 5 bases stayed unmatched. Germline V gene sequence: CDR1 KGHSH, CDR2 LQKENI. The CDR3 sequence is 15 residues long. Full variable domain (remainder filled in from reference TRBV18 and TRBJ1-5): NAGVMQNPRHLVRRRGQEARLRCSPMKGHSHVYWYRQLPEEGLKFMVYLQKENIIDESGMPKERFSAEFPKEGPSILRIQQVVRGDSAAYFCASSPRRDRDQPQHFGDGTRLSIL.

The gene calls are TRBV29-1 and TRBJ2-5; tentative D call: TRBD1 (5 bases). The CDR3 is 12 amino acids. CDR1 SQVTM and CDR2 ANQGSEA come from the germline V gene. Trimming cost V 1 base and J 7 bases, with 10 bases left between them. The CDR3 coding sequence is TGCAGCGTTGAAGGGGGCTTGGGGACCCAGTACTTC. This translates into CSVEGGLGTQYF.

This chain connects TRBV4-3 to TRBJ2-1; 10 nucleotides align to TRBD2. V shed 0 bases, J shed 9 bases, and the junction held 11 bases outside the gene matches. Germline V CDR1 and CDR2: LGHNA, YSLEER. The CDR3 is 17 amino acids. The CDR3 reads CASSQDLAAGGPSEQFF. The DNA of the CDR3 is TGCGCCAGCAGCCAAGATCTTGCAGCGGGGGGGCCAAGTGAGCAGTTCTTC.

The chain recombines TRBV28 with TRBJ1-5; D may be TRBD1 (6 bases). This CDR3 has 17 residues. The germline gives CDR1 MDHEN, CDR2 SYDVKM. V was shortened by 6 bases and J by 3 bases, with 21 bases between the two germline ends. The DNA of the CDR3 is TGTGCCAGCAGCGGAAGGTCGGGGGGCGTTGTCAATCAGCCCCAGCATTTT. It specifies CASSGRSGGVVNQPQHF.

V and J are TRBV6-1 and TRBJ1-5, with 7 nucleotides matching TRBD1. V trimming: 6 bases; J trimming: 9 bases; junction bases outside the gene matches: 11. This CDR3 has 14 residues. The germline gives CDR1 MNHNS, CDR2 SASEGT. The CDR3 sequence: CASRPTGLPWPQHF. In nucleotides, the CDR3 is TGTGCCAGCAGGCCGACAGGGCTTCCTTGGCCCCAGCATTTT.

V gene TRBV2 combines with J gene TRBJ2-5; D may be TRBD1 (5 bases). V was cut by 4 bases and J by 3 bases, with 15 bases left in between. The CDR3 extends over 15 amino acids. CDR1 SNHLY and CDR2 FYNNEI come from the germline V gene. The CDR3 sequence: CASSVGQTEKETQYF. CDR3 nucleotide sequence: TGTGCCAGCAGTGTCGGTCAGACAGAGAAAGAGACCCAGTACTTC.

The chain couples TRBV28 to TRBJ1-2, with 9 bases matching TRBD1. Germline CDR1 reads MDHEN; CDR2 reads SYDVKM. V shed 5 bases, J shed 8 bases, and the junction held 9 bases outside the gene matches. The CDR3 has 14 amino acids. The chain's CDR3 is CASSSGTGRGGYTF. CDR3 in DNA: TGTGCCAGCAGTAGTGGGACAGGGCGTGGAGGCTACACCTTC.

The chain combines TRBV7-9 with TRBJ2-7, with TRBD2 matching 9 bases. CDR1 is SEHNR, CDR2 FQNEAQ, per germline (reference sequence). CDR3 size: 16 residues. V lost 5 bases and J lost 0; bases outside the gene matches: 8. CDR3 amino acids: CASSLGLSGGSYEQYF. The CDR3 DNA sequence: TGTGCCAGCAGCCTTGGACTTAGCGGGGGCTCCTACGAGCAGTACTTC.

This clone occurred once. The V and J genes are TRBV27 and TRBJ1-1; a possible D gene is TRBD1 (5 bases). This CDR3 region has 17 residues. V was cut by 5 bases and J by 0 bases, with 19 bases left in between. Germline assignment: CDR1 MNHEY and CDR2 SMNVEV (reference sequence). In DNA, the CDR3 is TGTGCCAGCAGTACCTACAAGGTAGGGGCCCTGAACACTGAAGCTTTCTTT. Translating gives CASSTYKVGALNTEAFF.

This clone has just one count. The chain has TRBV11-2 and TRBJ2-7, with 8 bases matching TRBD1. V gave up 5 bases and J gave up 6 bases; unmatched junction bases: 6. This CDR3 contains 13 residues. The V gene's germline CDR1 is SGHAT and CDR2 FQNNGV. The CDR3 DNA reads TGTGCCAGCAGCGCGATCGGACAGGGCGAGCAGTACTTC. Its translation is CASSAIGQGEQYF. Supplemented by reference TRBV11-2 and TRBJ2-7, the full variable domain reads EAGVAQSPRYKIIEKRQSVAFWCNPISGHATLYWYQQILGQGPKLLIQFQNNGVVDDSQLPKDRFSAERLKGVDSTLKIQPAKLEDSAVYLCASSAIGQGEQYFGPGTRLTVT.

In DNA, the CDR3 is TGTGCCAGCAGTTTAAGACTAGCGGGAGGGCCGAGCACAGATACGCAGTATTTT. Translation: CASSLRLAGGPSTDTQYF. J is TRBJ2-3 and V is TRBV27, with 14 bases aligning to TRBD2. V gave up 2 bases and J gave up 0 bases; unmatched junction bases: 4. The CDR3 contains 18 residues. Germline CDR1 is MNHEY and CDR2 is SMNVEV (reference sequence).

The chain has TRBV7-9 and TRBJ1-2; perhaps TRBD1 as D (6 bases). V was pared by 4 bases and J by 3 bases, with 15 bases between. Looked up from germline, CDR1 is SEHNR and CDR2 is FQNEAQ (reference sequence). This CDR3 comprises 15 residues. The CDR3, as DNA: TGTGCCAGCAGCTCCTACAGGGCCGAACACTATGGCTACACCTTC. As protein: CASSSYRAEHYGYTF.

As DNA, the CDR3 is TGTGCCAGTAGTATGGGGATGGGACAGGGGACGTGGAATGAGCAGTTCTTC. This encodes CASSMGMGQGTWNEQFF. The chain is built from TRBV19 and TRBJ2-1; 10 bases are shared with TRBD1. The CDR3 runs to 17 residues. V lost 3 bases to trimming and J lost 7 bases; unmatched junction nucleotides: 12. Germline V lookup: CDR1 LNHDA, CDR2 SQIVND (reference sequence).

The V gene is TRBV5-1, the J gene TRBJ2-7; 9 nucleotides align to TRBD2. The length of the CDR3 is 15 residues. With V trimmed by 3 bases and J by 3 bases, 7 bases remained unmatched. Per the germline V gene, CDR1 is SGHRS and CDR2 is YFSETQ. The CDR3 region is CASSSSGGTYYEQYF. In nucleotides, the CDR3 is TGCGCCAGCAGCTCGAGCGGGGGGACCTACTACGAGCAGTACTTC.

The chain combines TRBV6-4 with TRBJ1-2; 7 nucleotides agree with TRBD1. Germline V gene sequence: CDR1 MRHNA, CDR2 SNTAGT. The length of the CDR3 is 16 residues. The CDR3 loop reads CDIPIAGDSFFYGYTF. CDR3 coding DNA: TGTGACATACCTATTGCCGGGGACAGTTTTTTCTATGGCTACACCTTC.

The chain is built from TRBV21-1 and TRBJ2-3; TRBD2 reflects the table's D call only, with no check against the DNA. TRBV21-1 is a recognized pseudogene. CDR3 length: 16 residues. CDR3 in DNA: TGTGCCAGCAGCATAAACCGGGACTTAGGTGCAGATACGCAGTATTTT. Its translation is CASSINRDLGADTQYF.

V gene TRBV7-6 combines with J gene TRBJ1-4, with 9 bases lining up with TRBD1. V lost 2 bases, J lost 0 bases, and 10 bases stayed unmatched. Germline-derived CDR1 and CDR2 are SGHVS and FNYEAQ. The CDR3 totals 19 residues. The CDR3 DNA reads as TGTGCCAGCAGCTTAACCCCCGGACAGGGGCTTGCAACTAATGAAAAACTGTTTTTT. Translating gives CASSLTPGQGLATNEKLFF.

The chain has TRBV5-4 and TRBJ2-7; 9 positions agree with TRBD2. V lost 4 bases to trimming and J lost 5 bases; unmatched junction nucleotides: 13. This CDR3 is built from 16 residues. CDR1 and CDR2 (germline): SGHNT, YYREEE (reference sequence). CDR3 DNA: TGTGCCAGCAGCCGGGGGGGGAGCGGGAGGAGTGACGAGCAGTACTTC. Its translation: CASSRGGSGRSDEQYF.

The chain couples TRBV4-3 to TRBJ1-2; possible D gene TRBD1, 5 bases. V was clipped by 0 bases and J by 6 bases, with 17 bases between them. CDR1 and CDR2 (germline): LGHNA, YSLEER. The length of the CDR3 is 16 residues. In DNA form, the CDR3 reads TGCGCCAGCAGCCAAGATCTGGCACCTCGGGGGGATGGCTACACCTTC. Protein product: CASSQDLAPRGDGYTF.

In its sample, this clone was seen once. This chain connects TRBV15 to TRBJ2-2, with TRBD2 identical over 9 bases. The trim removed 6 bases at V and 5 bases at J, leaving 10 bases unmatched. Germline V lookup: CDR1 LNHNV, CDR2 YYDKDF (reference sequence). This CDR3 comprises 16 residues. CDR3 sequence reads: CATRPNSGGATGELFF. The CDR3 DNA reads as TGTGCCACCAGACCGAATAGCGGGGGAGCGACCGGGGAGCTGTTTTTT.

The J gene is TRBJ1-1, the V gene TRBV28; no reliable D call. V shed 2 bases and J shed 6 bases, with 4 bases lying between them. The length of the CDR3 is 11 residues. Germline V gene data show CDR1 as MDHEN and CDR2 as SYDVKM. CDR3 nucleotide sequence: TGTGCCAGCAGTTTACATTCTGAAGCTTTCTTT. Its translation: CASSLHSEAFF.

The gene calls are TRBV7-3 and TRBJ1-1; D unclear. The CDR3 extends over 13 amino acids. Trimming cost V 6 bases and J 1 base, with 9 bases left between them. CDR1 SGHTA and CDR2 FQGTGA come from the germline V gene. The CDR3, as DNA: TGTGCCAGCAGGGCCGACTGGAACACTGAAGCTTTCTTT. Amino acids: CASRADWNTEAFF. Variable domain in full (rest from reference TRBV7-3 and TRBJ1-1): GAGVSQTPSNKVTEKGKYVELRCDPISGHTALYWYRQSLGQGPEFLIYFQGTGAADDSGLPNDRFFAVRPEGSVSTLKIQRTERGDSAVYLCASRADWNTEAFFGQGTRLTVV.